A single sample gave rise to the 20 T cell receptor beta chains below, sequenced in a study of T cell responses to AZD1222 COVID-19 vaccine. Sequencing was performed with immunoSEQ multiplex PCR; in TCRdb, only in-frame clones are kept and a portion is missing. Seen here are around 180,000 clones, roughly 88% observed once, and the top ten hold approximately 0.5%. The sample was peripheral blood, taken on day 0 of AZD1222 vaccination. All receptors derive from an adult in good health.

This chain connects TRBV7-6 to TRBJ1-1; possible D gene TRBD1, 6 bases. There are 14 residues in the CDR3. Trimming took 4 bases from V and 6 from J, leaving 15 bases between them. Germline V gives CDR1 SGHVS, CDR2 FNYEAQ. CDR3 in amino acids: CASSSRGGRAEAFF. CDR3 in DNA: TGTGCCAGCAGCTCTAGGGGGGGGAGAGCTGAAGCTTTCTTT.

The chain carries TRBV6-6 and TRBJ2-5; 7 positions match TRBD1. Per the germline V gene, CDR1 is MNHNY and CDR2 is SVGAGI (reference sequence). Germline trimming cut 7 bases from V and 6 bases from J; bases unmatched to any gene: 8. CDR3 length equals 13 residues. DNA of the CDR3: TGTGCCAGCACCTTCGACAGGGTAAAGACCCAGTACTTC. Translation gives CASTFDRVKTQYF.

The CDR3 DNA reads TGTGCCACCACACCCGGGACAGGGGGCTTCAATGAGCAGTTCTTC. This codes for CATTPGTGGFNEQFF. This chain uses TRBV27 with TRBJ2-1; 12 positions agree with TRBD1. The germline CDR1 and CDR2 sequences are MNHEY and SMNVEV (reference sequence). The CDR3 has 15 residues. V was pared by 10 bases and J by 6 bases, with 10 bases of the junction left unmatched.

In nucleotides, the CDR3 is TGTGCCAGCAGTCGGACAGTCACTGAAGCTTTCTTT. Protein: CASSRTVTEAFF. This chain joins TRBV6-2 or TRBV6-3 and TRBJ1-1; D may be TRBD1 (6 bases). The CDR3 contains 12 residues. Trimming left V 5 bases short and J 4 bases short, with 8 bases between. Germline values: CDR1 MNHEY, CDR2 SVGEGT.

This sequence joins TRBV27 and TRBJ1-2; D not resolved. Germline loops: CDR1 MNHEY, CDR2 SMNVEV (reference sequence). This CDR3 has 13 amino acids. The ends were cut back, 5 bases at V and 0 bases at J, with 7 bases in the middle. CDR3 in amino acids: CASSTSSNYGYTF. The CDR3 nucleotides are TGTGCCAGCAGTACTAGTTCTAACTATGGCTACACCTTC.

This clone appeared a single time. The chain recombines TRBV28 with TRBJ2-5, with 9 bases fitting TRBD1. CDR3 length equals 14 residues. The germline V gene has CDR1 MDHEN and CDR2 SYDVKM. The junction had 2 bases not matched to a gene; V was cut back by 1 base and J by 5 bases. Here the CDR3 reads CASSLLDRGETQYF. The CDR3 bases are TGTGCCAGCAGTTTATTAGACAGGGGGGAGACCCAGTACTTC.

The CDR3 reads CASSVRLTDTQYF. CDR3 bases: TGTGCCAGCAGCGTTAGACTCACAGATACGCAGTATTTT. The gene calls are TRBV9 and TRBJ2-3; D uncertain. CDR3 length: 13 residues. Germline V gene sequence: CDR1 SGDLS, CDR2 YYNGEE. Trimming removed 2 bases from V and 2 bases from J, with 6 bases in between.

This clone occurred once. The chain combines TRBV13 with TRBJ1-2; D is uncertain. Trimming left V 5 bases short and J 0 bases short, with 4 bases between. CDR3 size: 12 residues. The germline gives CDR1 PRHDT, CDR2 FYEKMQ (reference sequence). CDR3 region: CASSEANYGYTF. The DNA of the CDR3 is TGTGCCAGCAGCGAAGCTAACTATGGCTACACCTTC.

A remark on this clone: Other DNA sequences within the sample encode an identical CDR3. This chain joins TRBV30 and TRBJ1-6, with D possibly being TRBD1 (6 bases). Looked up from germline, CDR1 is GTSNPN and CDR2 is SVGIG (reference sequence). The CDR3 runs to 13 residues. V lost 1 base, J lost 7 bases, and 8 bases lay in between. DNA for the CDR3: TGTGCCTGGAGTGCAGGGGAGAATTCACCCCTCCACTTT. This translates into CAWSAGENSPLHF.

This clone has more than one count but fewer than ten. The chain is built from TRBV15 and TRBJ2-7; D remains unclear. V was clipped by 0 bases and J by 0 bases, with 18 bases between them. The CDR3 contains 18 residues. Germline CDR1 reads LNHNV; CDR2 reads YYDKDF (reference sequence). This chain's CDR3 is CATSRDPSDGGRSYEQYF. The CDR3, as DNA: TGTGCCACCAGCAGAGATCCATCGGACGGCGGACGCTCCTACGAGCAGTACTTC.

This clone was detected a few times. The rearrangement joins TRBV6-2 or TRBV6-3 to TRBJ2-3, with a possible D match to TRBD2 (5 bases). V lost 3 bases, J lost 1 base, and 14 bases lay in between. From germline, CDR1 is MNHEY and CDR2 SVGEGT. The CDR3 sequence is 16 residues long. DNA for the CDR3: TGTGCCAGCAGTTATGGCGGGCCGGGTGGCACAGATACGCAGTATTTT. Protein: CASSYGGPGGTDTQYF.

This rearrangement joins TRBV5-6 to TRBJ2-7; D not certain. Germline CDR1 is SGHDT and CDR2 is YYEEEE. Trimming removed 1 base at V and 5 bases at J, with 7 bases between. CDR3 length: 12 residues. The CDR3 sequence is CASSLRSHEQYF. The CDR3 DNA reads TGTGCCAGCAGCTTGAGATCTCACGAGCAGTACTTC. Full variable domain (outside the CDR3, taken from reference TRBV5-6 and TRBJ2-7): DAGVTQSPTHLIKTRGQQVTLRCSPKSGHDTVSWYQQALGQGPQFIFQYYEEEERQRGNFPDRFSGHQFPNYSSELNVNALLLGDSALYLCASSLRSHEQYFGPGTRLTVT.

The chain couples TRBV5-1 to TRBJ1-4, with D perhaps TRBD1 (6 bases). Germline CDR1 and CDR2: SGHRS and YFSETQ. V shed 2 bases and J shed 4 bases, with 18 bases lying between them. This CDR3 has 17 residues. CDR3 bases: TGCGCCAGCAGCTTACAGGGTATTCGTCCGGGTAATGAAAAACTGTTTTTT. This codes for CASSLQGIRPGNEKLFF.

The chain couples TRBV19 to TRBJ2-2; D not certain. V was cut by 4 bases and J by 3 bases, with 12 bases left in between. This CDR3 region has 15 residues. Germline V lookup: CDR1 LNHDA, CDR2 SQIVND (reference sequence). The CDR3 DNA reads TGTGCCAGTAGTAGGGTGGATAGGGACACCGGGGAGCTGTTTTTT. Protein: CASSRVDRDTGELFF. The full variable domain, completed using reference TRBV19 and TRBJ2-2, is DGGITQSPKYLFRKEGQNVTLSCEQNLNHDAMYWYRQDPGQGLRLIYYSQIVNDFQKGDIAEGYSVSREKKESFPLTVTSAQKNPTAFYLCASSRVDRDTGELFFGEGSRLTVL.

The rearrangement uses TRBV19 and TRBJ1-1, with D possibly being TRBD1 (5 bases). Trimming stripped 1 base from V and 6 bases from J, with 18 bases between. This CDR3 is built from 16 residues. The germline CDR1 and CDR2 sequences are LNHDA and SQIVND (reference sequence). DNA of the CDR3: TGTGCCAGTAGTATAGGGCCCCCAGGGATAGGGGCTGAAGCTTTCTTT. Translated, it gives CASSIGPPGIGAEAFF.

The CDR3 loop is CAWSPGVWDTQYF. The DNA for the CDR3 is TGTGCCTGGAGTCCCGGAGTATGGGATACGCAGTATTTT. The chain recombines TRBV30 with TRBJ2-3; D uncertain. The CDR3 sequence is 13 residues long. Germline-derived CDR1 and CDR2 are GTSNPN and SVGIG (reference sequence). The V gene lost 2 bases and the J gene lost 6 bases, with 12 bases spanning the gap.

This chain joins TRBV5-6 and TRBJ1-6; 7 bases align to TRBD1. In germline, CDR1 is SGHDT, CDR2 YYEEEE. Trimming took 4 bases from V and 0 from J; bases not matched to a gene: 7. This CDR3 region has 17 residues. CDR3 region: CASSPGQWSSYNSPLHF. The CDR3, as DNA: TGTGCCAGCAGCCCGGGACAGTGGAGCTCCTATAATTCACCCCTCCACTTT.

The chain recombines TRBV24-1 with TRBJ2-5; D gene unclear. Between the trimmed V and J ends, which lost 3 bases and 4 bases, there was a span of 8 bases. CDR3 size: 13 residues. Germline loops: CDR1 KGHDR, CDR2 SFDVKD. The chain's CDR3 is CATSDPTVETQYF. The CDR3 nucleotides read TGTGCCACCAGTGATCCCACAGTAGAGACCCAGTACTTC.

This chain uses TRBV6-4 with TRBJ2-5, with D uncertain. The germline V and J ends were trimmed by 6 bases and 1 base, with 12 bases remaining between them. The CDR3 has 14 residues. Germline V gives CDR1 MRHNA, CDR2 SNTAGT. The CDR3 sequence is CASSQYYPQETQYF. The CDR3 coding sequence is TGTGCCAGCAGCCAATACTACCCCCAAGAGACCCAGTACTTC.

CDR3 nucleotides: TGTGCCAGCAGTCATAGCGGGGGCGCGAACACCGGGGAGCTGTTTTTT. This encodes CASSHSGGANTGELFF. The rearrangement links TRBV9 to TRBJ2-2, with 9 bases identical to TRBD2. The CDR3 contains 16 residues. The J segment lost 0 bases and the V segment lost 5 bases, leaving 5 bases of the junction unmatched. Germline V CDR1 and CDR2: SGDLS, YYNGEE.